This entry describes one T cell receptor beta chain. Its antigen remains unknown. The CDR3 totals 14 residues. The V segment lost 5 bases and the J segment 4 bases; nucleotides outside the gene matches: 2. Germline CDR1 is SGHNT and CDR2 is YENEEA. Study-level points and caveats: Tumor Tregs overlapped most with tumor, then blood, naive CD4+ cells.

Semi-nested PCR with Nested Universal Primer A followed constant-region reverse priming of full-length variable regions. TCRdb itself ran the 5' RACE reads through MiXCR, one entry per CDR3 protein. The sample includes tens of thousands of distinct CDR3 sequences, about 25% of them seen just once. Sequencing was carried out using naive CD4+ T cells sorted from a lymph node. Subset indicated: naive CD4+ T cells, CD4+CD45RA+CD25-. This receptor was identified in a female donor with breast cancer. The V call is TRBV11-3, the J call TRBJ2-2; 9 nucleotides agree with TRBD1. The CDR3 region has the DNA TGTGCCAGCAGCCCGGGACAGGGCACCGGGGAGCTGTTTTTT. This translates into CASSPGQGTGELFF.